Listed below are T cell receptor beta chains from one sample, sequenced in a study of T cell responses to AZD1222 COVID-19 vaccine. Using immunoSEQ multiplex PCR, the repertoire was profiled, and TCRdb retains in-frame clones only, with some absent. The profile shows about 97,000 clones, around 88% of them singletons. Sequences were derived from peripheral blood, sampled on day 0 of AZD1222 vaccination. Source of these receptors: an adult in good health. Each CDR3 is given with its conserved first and last residue. D genes are given only for firm matches. Only some rows state a clone size, as once, few, many or a class for expanded clones.

j_call: TRBJ2-3; clone_size: once; v_call: TRBV6-5; d_call: .; cdr3_aa: CASSPPGPSTDTQYF; cdr3_nt: TGTGCCAGCAGTCCGCCGGGCCCTAGCACAGATACGCAGTATTTT
j_call: TRBJ2-7; clone_size: once; v_call: TRBV14; d_call: .; cdr3_aa: CASSHLLGSGGVEEQYF; cdr3_nt: TGTGCCAGCAGCCACCTACTGGGATCAGGTGGGGTTGAGGAGCAGTACTTC
j_call: TRBJ2-5; clone_size: .; v_call: TRBV7-2; d_call: .; cdr3_aa: CASSQGIGETQYF; cdr3_nt: TGTGCCAGCAGTCAAGGGATTGGCGAGACCCAGTACTTC
j_call: TRBJ1-3; clone_size: .; v_call: TRBV2; d_call: .; cdr3_aa: CASSVTGSSGNTIYF; cdr3_nt: TGTGCCAGCAGTGTAACAGGGTCATCTGGAAACACCATATATTTT
j_call: TRBJ1-1; clone_size: .; v_call: TRBV18; d_call: .; cdr3_aa: CASSLQGDEAFF; cdr3_nt: TGTGCCAGCTCCCTTCAGGGAGATGAAGCTTTCTTT
j_call: TRBJ1-5; clone_size: .; v_call: TRBV24-1; d_call: .; cdr3_aa: CATASGNQPQHF; cdr3_nt: TGTGCCACCGCTTCAGGGAATCAGCCCCAGCATTTT
j_call: TRBJ1-5; clone_size: .; v_call: TRBV7-8; d_call: .; cdr3_aa: CASSLGAGAQPQHF; cdr3_nt: TGTGCCAGCAGCTTAGGTGCAGGGGCTCAGCCCCAGCATTTT
j_call: TRBJ2-3; clone_size: .; v_call: TRBV11-1; d_call: .; cdr3_aa: CASSSGRAEDTQYF; cdr3_nt: TGTGCCAGCAGCTCGGGTCGTGCTGAAGATACGCAGTATTTT
j_call: TRBJ1-3; clone_size: .; v_call: TRBV6-5; d_call: TRBD1; cdr3_aa: CASATEGAEGNTIYF; cdr3_nt: TGTGCCAGCGCTACCGAGGGGGCGGAAGGAAACACCATATATTTT
j_call: TRBJ1-4; clone_size: .; v_call: TRBV7-2; d_call: .; cdr3_aa: CASSPGWVGEKLFF; cdr3_nt: TGTGCCAGCAGCCCCGGTTGGGTCGGGGAAAAACTGTTTTTT
j_call: TRBJ1-5; clone_size: .; v_call: TRBV18; d_call: TRBD1; cdr3_aa: CATGQDLNQPQHF; cdr3_nt: TGTGCCACCGGACAGGACCTCAATCAGCCCCAGCATTTT
j_call: TRBJ2-7; clone_size: .; v_call: TRBV27; d_call: .; cdr3_aa: CASSFAGRQSYEQYF; cdr3_nt: TGTGCCAGCAGTTTTGCGGGCAGGCAATCCTACGAGCAGTACTTC
j_call: TRBJ2-7; clone_size: .; v_call: TRBV18; d_call: .; cdr3_aa: CASSPPDRVRGGEQYF; cdr3_nt: TGTGCCAGCTCACCACCGGACCGGGTCCGTGGGGGCGAGCAGTACTTC
j_call: TRBJ1-2; clone_size: .; v_call: TRBV7-2; d_call: TRBD1; cdr3_aa: CASSPKTGSGYGYTF; cdr3_nt: TGTGCCAGCAGCCCTAAGACAGGGTCTGGCTATGGCTACACCTTC
j_call: TRBJ1-1; clone_size: .; v_call: TRBV6-5; d_call: TRBD1; cdr3_aa: CASRLGQDNTEAFF; cdr3_nt: TGTGCCAGCAGGCTGGGACAGGATAACACTGAAGCTTTCTTT
j_call: TRBJ1-1; clone_size: .; v_call: TRBV5-1; d_call: TRBD1; cdr3_aa: CASSLAGQGDTEAFF; cdr3_nt: TGCGCCAGCAGCTTGGCGGGACAGGGGGACACTGAAGCTTTCTTT
j_call: TRBJ1-1; clone_size: .; v_call: TRBV5-1; d_call: .; cdr3_aa: CASSPLGVDTEAFF; cdr3_nt: TGCGCCAGCAGCCCCCTGGGGGTGGACACTGAAGCTTTCTTT
j_call: TRBJ2-7; clone_size: .; v_call: TRBV5-3; d_call: TRBD1; cdr3_aa: CARSRPTGYEQYF; cdr3_nt: TGTGCCAGAAGCCGCCCGACAGGGTACGAGCAGTACTTC
j_call: TRBJ1-5; clone_size: .; v_call: TRBV28; d_call: .; cdr3_aa: CASRPRDTGISNQPQHF; cdr3_nt: TGTGCCAGCAGACCAAGGGACACCGGGATTAGCAATCAGCCCCAGCATTTT
j_call: TRBJ1-2; clone_size: .; v_call: TRBV10-3; d_call: .; cdr3_aa: CAISALGQNANYGYTF; cdr3_nt: TGTGCCATCAGTGCCCTCGGACAGAACGCAAACTATGGCTACACCTTC
j_call: TRBJ1-3; clone_size: .; v_call: TRBV28; d_call: .; cdr3_aa: CASREQGSNTIYF; cdr3_nt: TGTGCCAGCAGGGAACAGGGTAGCAACACCATATATTTT
j_call: TRBJ1-1; clone_size: .; v_call: TRBV7-6; d_call: TRBD1; cdr3_aa: CASTPDRGWGMNTEAFF; cdr3_nt: TGTGCCAGCACCCCGGACAGGGGTTGGGGTATGAACACTGAAGCTTTCTTT
j_call: TRBJ2-5; clone_size: .; v_call: TRBV28; d_call: TRBD2; cdr3_aa: CASSLTSLRETQYF; cdr3_nt: TGTGCCAGCAGTCTGACTAGCCTACGAGAGACCCAGTACTTC
j_call: TRBJ2-7; clone_size: .; v_call: TRBV18; d_call: .; cdr3_aa: CASSGQTYEQYF; cdr3_nt: TGTGCCAGCTCAGGACAGACCTACGAGCAGTACTTC
j_call: TRBJ1-4; clone_size: few; v_call: TRBV4-3; d_call: .; cdr3_aa: CASSQDYRSEKLFF; cdr3_nt: TGCGCCAGCAGCCAAGACTACAGAAGTGAAAAACTGTTTTTT
j_call: TRBJ2-3; clone_size: .; v_call: TRBV7-9; d_call: TRBD2; cdr3_aa: CASSFDSGSSTDTQYF; cdr3_nt: TGTGCCAGCAGCTTCGATAGCGGGAGTAGCACAGATACGCAGTATTTT
j_call: TRBJ1-1; clone_size: once; v_call: TRBV6-6; d_call: TRBD1; cdr3_aa: CASSYSPDRESTEAFF; cdr3_nt: TGTGCCAGCAGTTACTCCCCGGACAGGGAGAGCACTGAAGCTTTCTTT
j_call: TRBJ1-5; clone_size: .; v_call: TRBV4-2; d_call: .; cdr3_aa: CASSQEGQLNQPQHF; cdr3_nt: TGTGCCAGCAGCCAAGAGGGCCAGCTCAATCAGCCCCAGCATTTT